This T cell receptor (beta chain) was recorded in a study of T-cell memory formation after mild COVID-19. About the study: The study found TCR clusters largely donor specific. Study-wide results and caveats: From day 15 to 85, contracting clones were balanced between CD4 and CD8, whereas later expanders leaned toward CD4+. The appearance of some responding clones in pre-infection memory suggested that cross-reactive memory joined. Confirmation of SARS-CoV-2 specificity was lacking for second-wave clones peaking day 37.

V was pared by 2 bases and J by 5 bases, with 0 bases of the junction left unmatched. CDR3 size: 13 residues. CDR1 is SEHNR and CDR2 is FQNEAQ in the germline V gene (reference sequence). Using its own MiXCR run on the 5' RACE reads, TCRdb lists one record per CDR3 protein. This table holds about 250,000 distinct CDR3 sequences, 16% found once. This clonotype was found many times. Antigen specificity is unknown. The rearrangement joins TRBV7-9 to TRBJ2-5; 9 bases agree with TRBD2. The sample comprised PBMCs or a T cell subset sorted from them (not recorded which). The TCR sequence derives from a man aged 18 to 35 who had mild COVID-19 (a few samples of this study predate the infection). Cell type and time point are not known. CDR3: CASSLLAGETQYF. The DNA of the CDR3 is TGTGCCAGCAGCTTACTAGCGGGGGAGACCCAGTACTTC. The entire variable domain, with the rest obtained from reference TRBV7-9 and TRBJ2-5, is as follows: DTGVSQNPRHKITKRGQNVTFRCDPISEHNRLYWYRQTLGQGPEFLTYFQNEAQLEKSRLLSDRFSAERPKGSFSTLEIQRTEQGDSAMYLCASSLLAGETQYFGPGTRLLVL.